What follows are 18 T cell receptor beta chains derived from one specimen sequenced in a study of regulatory T cells. Overall study findings and caveats: In CD3G-deficient patients, conventional CD4+ T cells were enriched for hydrophobic CDR3 residues at positions 6 and 7.

Amplification used 52 TRBV primers and 13 TRBJ primers. Profiling relied on immunoSEQ multiplex PCR, and the TCRdb table lists in-frame clones only, not all of them. The sample records tens of thousands of clones, more than 85% being singletons. The antigens these receptors bind are not known. Sequenced input: conventional CD4+ T cells sorted from blood. These receptors all come from a child aged 2 to 10 with CD3G deficiency.

This chain joins TRBV6-1 and TRBJ2-4; 11 bases are shared with TRBD1. This CDR3 comprises 14 residues. With V trimmed by 6 bases and J by 7 bases, 5 bases remained unmatched. Germline V gives CDR1 MNHNS, CDR2 SASEGT. The CDR3 DNA is TGTGCCAGCAGCGGGACAGGGGGAGTGAACATTCAGTACTTC. This encodes CASSGTGGVNIQYF.

This clone is a singleton in its sample. The rearrangement links TRBV19 to TRBJ2-2; 9 bases are shared with TRBD2. CDR1 is LNHDA, CDR2 SQIVND, per germline (reference sequence). The CDR3 length is 17 residues. Trimming took 3 bases from V and 4 from J; bases not matched to a gene: 9. The CDR3 loop is CASSMYTAGGATGELFF. The CDR3, as DNA: TGTGCCAGTAGTATGTATACGGCGGGAGGGGCCACCGGGGAGCTGTTTTTT.

The chain joins TRBV28 to TRBJ1-1; TRBD1 is a possible D gene (5 bases). Germline assignment: CDR1 MDHEN and CDR2 SYDVKM. The CDR3 runs 15 residues. V was pared by 1 base and J by 3 bases, with 12 bases between. The CDR3 region has the DNA TGTGCCAGCAGTTTATTCGGCCGGGGGTACACTGAAGCTTTCTTT. As protein: CASSLFGRGYTEAFF. Looking up the rest from reference TRBV28 and TRBJ1-1 gives the full variable domain: DVKVTQSSRYLVKRTGEKVFLECVQDMDHENMFWYRQDPGLGLRLIYFSYDVKMKEKGDIPEGYSVSREKKERFSLILESASTNQTSMYLCASSLFGRGYTEAFFGQGTRLTVV.

This clone occurred once. The rearrangement links TRBV28 to TRBJ1-2, with D hard to call. The V and J ends lost 4 bases and 8 bases respectively, with 17 bases between them. CDR1 is MDHEN, CDR2 SYDVKM, per germline. The CDR3 spans 14 residues. The CDR3 region has the DNA TGTGCCAGCAGTTCCCCCGGACGGCCACTGGGCTACACCTTC. It encodes CASSSPGRPLGYTF.

This sequence joins TRBV7-9 and TRBJ2-3, with TRBD2 identical over 8 bases. The V segment lost 3 bases and the J segment 3 bases; nucleotides outside the gene matches: 14. This CDR3 is 18 amino acids long. Germline V lookup: CDR1 SEHNR, CDR2 FQNEAQ (reference sequence). In nucleotides, the CDR3 is TGTGCCAGCAGCTTCTCCGCAGGGTTAAGCGGGAGAACAGATACGCAGTATTTT. Translating it yields CASSFSAGLSGRTDTQYF.

The chain combines TRBV5-1 with TRBJ2-3; 12 bases align to TRBD2. Germline assignment: CDR1 SGHRS and CDR2 YFSETQ. This CDR3 is 15 amino acids long. V trimming: 6 bases; J trimming: 5 bases; junction bases outside the gene matches: 7. CDR3 protein: CASTATSGSLDTQYF. The CDR3 DNA reads TGCGCCAGCACCGCGACTAGCGGGAGTTTAGATACGCAGTATTTT.

This rearrangement joins TRBV7-9 to TRBJ2-1, with 7 nucleotides matching TRBD2. Germline V CDR1 and CDR2: SEHNR, FQNEAQ (reference sequence). V lost 4 bases and J lost 4; bases outside the gene matches: 4. The CDR3 contains 14 residues. The CDR3 region is CASSSGRGYNEQFF. DNA of the CDR3: TGTGCCAGCAGCTCGGGGCGGGGGTACAATGAGCAGTTCTTC.

The CDR3 region has the DNA TGTGCCATCAGTGCTTCCCCCCAGGTCGAGCAGTACTTC. Translation gives CAISASPQVEQYF. J is TRBJ2-7 and V is TRBV10-3; D is uncertain. The ends were cut back, 4 bases at V and 6 bases at J, with 13 bases in the middle. Germline CDR1 is ENHRY and CDR2 is SYGVKD. The CDR3 is made up of 13 amino acids.

The rearrangement joins TRBV28 to TRBJ2-1, with a tentative D call TRBD1 (5 bases). The CDR3 totals 15 residues. The ends were cut back, 4 bases at V and 9 bases at J, with 19 bases in the middle. Germline CDR1 is MDHEN and CDR2 is SYDVKM. The CDR3: CASSSPPKGNPEQFF. CDR3 nucleotides: TGTGCCAGCAGTTCCCCCCCAAAGGGGAACCCTGAGCAGTTCTTC.

The rearrangement links TRBV5-1 to TRBJ2-3; TRBD2 might be the D (5 bases). The CDR3 has 14 amino acids. Germline V gives CDR1 SGHRS, CDR2 YFSETQ. The V end was cut by 1 base, the J end by 4 bases, with 10 bases between. The CDR3 loop is CASSLYGNPDTQYF. The CDR3 DNA sequence: TGCGCCAGCAGCTTGTACGGGAACCCAGATACGCAGTATTTT.

With regard to this clone: A read error may produce the germline difference seen at one junction end. The chain carries TRBV11-2 and TRBJ2-1; 8 bases agree with TRBD2. The CDR3 is made up of 12 amino acids. Per the germline V gene, CDR1 is SGHAT and CDR2 is FQNNGV. The CDR3 here is CASSYKSGSPLF. DNA for the CDR3: TGTGCCAGCAGCTATAAGAGCGGGAGCCCCCTCTTC.

V and J are TRBV19 and TRBJ1-5; tentatively, D is TRBD1 (5 bases). Trimming shortened V by 4 bases and J by 7 bases, and 20 bases separated the two germline ends. This CDR3 has 16 residues. Germline CDR1 LNHDA, CDR2 SQIVND (reference sequence). The CDR3 DNA reads as TGTGCCAGTAGTACGGCCCCGACAGTAACTAACCAGCCCCAGCATTTT. It codes for CASSTAPTVTNQPQHF.

The genes are TRBV7-1 and TRBJ1-1; TRBD1 aligns across 9 bases. TRBV7-1 carries the ORF label, with uncertain function. Trimming took 4 bases from V and 4 from J; bases not matched to a gene: 1. This CDR3 spans 13 amino acids. CDR3 coding DNA: TGTGCCAGCAGCTTGACAGGGGGCACTGAAGCTTTCTTT. Translation: CASSLTGGTEAFF.

CDR3 DNA: TGTGCCAGCAGTTTCCCCGGGGCAGGGAAATCCTACGAGCAGTACTTC. As protein: CASSFPGAGKSYEQYF. The chain uses TRBV28 and TRBJ2-7; perhaps D is TRBD1 or TRBD2 (5 bases each). Trimming cost V 3 bases and J 1 base, with 16 bases left between them. Germline V gene lookup returns CDR1 MDHEN and CDR2 SYDVKM. There are 16 residues in the CDR3. Full variable domain (missing parts from reference TRBV28 and TRBJ2-7): DVKVTQSSRYLVKRTGEKVFLECVQDMDHENMFWYRQDPGLGLRLIYFSYDVKMKEKGDIPEGYSVSREKKERFSLILESASTNQTSMYLCASSFPGAGKSYEQYFGPGTRLTVT.

This clone was observed a few times. The gene calls are TRBV28 and TRBJ1-2; D is unresolved. Trimming removed 3 bases from V and 7 bases from J, with 12 bases in between. CDR3 length: 13 amino acids. In germline, CDR1 is MDHEN, CDR2 SYDVKM. The CDR3 DNA reads TGTGCCAGCAGTTTTGGTACTTCGACTGGCTACACCTTC. Translation gives CASSFGTSTGYTF.

This clone was seen a few times. The chain employs TRBV19 and TRBJ2-3; D possibly corresponds to TRBD1 (6 bases). The CDR3 length is 13 residues. The V gene lost 8 bases and the J gene lost 8 bases, with 17 bases spanning the gap. Germline-derived CDR1 and CDR2 are LNHDA and SQIVND (reference sequence). The CDR3 loop is CASGLTGTATQYF. The CDR3 DNA sequence: TGTGCCAGTGGCCTGACAGGTACCGCTACGCAGTATTTT. Complete variable domain (other parts from reference TRBV19 and TRBJ2-3): DGGITQSPKYLFRKEGQNVTLSCEQNLNHDAMYWYRQDPGQGLRLIYYSQIVNDFQKGDIAEGYSVSREKKESFPLTVTSAQKNPTAFYLCASGLTGTATQYFGPGTRLTVL.

The chain uses TRBV6-1 and TRBJ1-1; TRBD1 agrees at 8 bases. J was trimmed by 11 bases and V by 4 bases; bases with no gene match: 6. From germline, CDR1 is MNHNS and CDR2 SASEGT. There are 12 residues in the CDR3. CDR3 sequence: CASSARQGLAFF. CDR3 in DNA: TGTGCCAGCAGTGCAAGACAGGGGTTGGCTTTCTTT.

The rearrangement uses TRBV7-8 and TRBJ1-2, with 11 bases lining up with TRBD1. The J segment lost 8 bases and the V segment lost 4 bases, leaving 6 bases of the junction unmatched. CDR1 SGHVS and CDR2 FQNEAQ come from the germline V gene. The CDR3 totals 14 residues. DNA for the CDR3: TGTGCCAGCAGCTCGGACAGGGGGCTTGGAGGCTACACCTTC. Protein: CASSSDRGLGGYTF. Supplemented by reference TRBV7-8 and TRBJ1-2, the full variable domain reads GAGVSQSPRYKVAKRGQDVALRCDPISGHVSLFWYQQALGQGPEFLTYFQNEAQLDKSGLPSDRFFAERPEGSVSTLKIQRTQQEDSAVYLCASSSDRGLGGYTFGSGTRLTVV.